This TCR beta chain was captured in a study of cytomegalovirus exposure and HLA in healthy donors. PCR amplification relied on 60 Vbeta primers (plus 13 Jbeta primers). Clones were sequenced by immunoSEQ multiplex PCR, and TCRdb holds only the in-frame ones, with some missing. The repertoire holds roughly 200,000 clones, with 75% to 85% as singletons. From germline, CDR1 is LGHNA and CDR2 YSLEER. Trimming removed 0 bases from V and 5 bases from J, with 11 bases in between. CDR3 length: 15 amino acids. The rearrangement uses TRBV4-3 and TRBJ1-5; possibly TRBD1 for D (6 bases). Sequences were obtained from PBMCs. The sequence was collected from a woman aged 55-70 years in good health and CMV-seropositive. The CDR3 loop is CASSQDGRGDQPQHF. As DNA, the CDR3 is TGCGCCAGCAGCCAAGATGGCAGGGGTGATCAGCCCCAGCATTTT.